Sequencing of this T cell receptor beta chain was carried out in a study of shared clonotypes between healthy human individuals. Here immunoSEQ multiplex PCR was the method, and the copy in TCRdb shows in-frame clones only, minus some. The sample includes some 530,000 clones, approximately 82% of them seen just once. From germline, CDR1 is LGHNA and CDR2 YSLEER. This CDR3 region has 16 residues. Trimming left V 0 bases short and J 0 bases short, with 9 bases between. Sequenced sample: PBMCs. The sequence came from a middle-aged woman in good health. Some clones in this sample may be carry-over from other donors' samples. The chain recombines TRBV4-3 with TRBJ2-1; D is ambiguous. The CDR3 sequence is CASSQEAALSYNEQFF. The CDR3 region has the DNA TGCGCCAGCAGCCAAGAGGCGGCCCTCTCCTACAATGAGCAGTTCTTC.